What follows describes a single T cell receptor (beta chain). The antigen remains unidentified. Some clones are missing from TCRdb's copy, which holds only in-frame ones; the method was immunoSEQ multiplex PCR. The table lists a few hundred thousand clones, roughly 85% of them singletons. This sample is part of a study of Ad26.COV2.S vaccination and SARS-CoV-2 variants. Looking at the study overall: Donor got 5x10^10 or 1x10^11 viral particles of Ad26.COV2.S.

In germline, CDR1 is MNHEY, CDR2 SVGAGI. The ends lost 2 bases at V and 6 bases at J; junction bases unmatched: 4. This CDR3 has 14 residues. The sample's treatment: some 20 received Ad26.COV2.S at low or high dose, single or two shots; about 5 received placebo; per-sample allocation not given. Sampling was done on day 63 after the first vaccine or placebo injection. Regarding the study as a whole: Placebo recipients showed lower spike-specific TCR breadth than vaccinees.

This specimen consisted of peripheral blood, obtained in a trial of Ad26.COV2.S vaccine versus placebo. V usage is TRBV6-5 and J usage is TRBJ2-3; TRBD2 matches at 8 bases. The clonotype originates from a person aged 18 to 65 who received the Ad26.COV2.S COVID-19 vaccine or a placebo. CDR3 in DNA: TGTGCCAGCAGTTACCGGGGGGGTGCGGATACGCAGTATTTT. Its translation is CASSYRGGADTQYF.